These 30 T cell receptor beta chains came from one sample sequenced in a study of cytomegalovirus exposure and HLA in healthy donors. Primers for the PCR totalled 60 Vbeta and 13 Jbeta. Sequenced by immunoSEQ multiplex PCR; TCRdb stores in-frame clones only, minus some. This sample carries 90,000 to 120,000 clones, roughly 85% of them seen once, and the ten largest clones take approximately 3%. What was sequenced was PBMCs. The receptors here all came from a middle-aged woman in good health and CMV-seronegative.

This clone was seen once. V is TRBV27 and J is TRBJ1-2; 12 positions agree with TRBD1. The CDR3 has 18 residues. The V gene's germline CDR1 is MNHEY and CDR2 SMNVEV (reference sequence). V was pared by 2 bases and J by 6 bases, with 13 bases of the junction left unmatched. The CDR3 loop reads CASSLRARDRGPQNGYTF. Here the CDR3 DNA reads TGTGCCAGCAGTTTACGGGCCCGGGACAGGGGGCCTCAGAATGGCTACACCTTC.

This clone is medium-sized by share. This chain connects TRBV4-3 to TRBJ1-3; D unclear. From germline, CDR1 is LGHNA and CDR2 YSLEER. V was clipped by 1 base and J by 0 bases, with 7 bases between them. This CDR3 is built from 15 residues. CDR3: CASSQGRASGNTIYF. The CDR3 bases are TGCGCCAGCAGCCAAGGGAGGGCCTCTGGAAACACCATATATTTT.

This chain connects TRBV15 to TRBJ2-5; tentative D call: TRBD1 (6 bases). Trimming stripped 0 bases from V and 1 base from J, with 9 bases between. Germline V CDR1 and CDR2: LNHNV, YYDKDF (reference sequence). This CDR3 has 15 amino acids. The CDR3 reads CATSREGTFQETQYF. The CDR3 DNA reads TGTGCCACCAGCAGAGAGGGGACATTCCAAGAGACCCAGTACTTC.

This chain uses TRBV27 with TRBJ2-1, with D possibly TRBD1 on 6 matching bases. Trimming took 6 bases from V and 2 from J, leaving 14 bases between them. This CDR3 is 15 amino acids long. Germline CDR1 reads MNHEY; CDR2 reads SMNVEV (reference sequence). The CDR3 nucleotides read TGTGCCAGCAGAGCGCAGGGGAACACCTACAATGAGCAGTTCTTC. Amino acids: CASRAQGNTYNEQFF.

This clone was counted only a few times. The chain combines TRBV5-1 with TRBJ2-1; 10 nucleotides agree with TRBD2. After removal of 2 bases from V and 7 bases from J, the junction contained 6 bases not matched to a gene. The CDR3 is 15 amino acids. Germline V gene lookup returns CDR1 SGHRS and CDR2 YFSETQ. The CDR3 sequence is CASSFGLAVLNEQFF. In nucleotides, the CDR3 is TGCGCCAGCAGCTTCGGACTAGCGGTCTTGAATGAGCAGTTCTTC.

The J gene is TRBJ2-5, the V gene TRBV11-3; 14 bases fit TRBD2. With 5 bases clipped from V and 3 bases from J, the junction kept 2 bases outside the gene matches. CDR3 length: 15 residues. Germline values: CDR1 SGHNT, CDR2 YENEEA. The CDR3, as DNA: TGTGCCAGCAGCCCGGGACTAGCGGGAGAAGAGACCCAGTACTTC. Translation gives CASSPGLAGEETQYF.

The chain joins TRBV15 to TRBJ2-3; TRBD2 matches 10 bases. Germline V CDR1 and CDR2: LNHNV, YYDKDF (reference sequence). The CDR3 length is 14 residues. The ends lost 4 bases at V and 5 bases at J; junction bases unmatched: 3. CDR3 coding DNA: TGTGCCACCAGCAAGCGGGAGGGCCTAGATACGCAGTATTTT. Protein product: CATSKREGLDTQYF. Using reference TRBV15 and TRBJ2-3 for the parts outside the CDR3, the full variable domain is DAMVIQNPRYQVTQFGKPVTLSCSQTLNHNVMYWYQQKSSQAPKLLFHYYDKDFNNEADTPDNFQSRRPNTSFCFLDIRSPGLGDTAMYLCATSKREGLDTQYFGPGTRLTVL.

The chain links TRBV29-1 to TRBJ2-3, with TRBD2 as a possible D gene (6 bases). Deletions cut 1 base from V and 1 base from J, with 9 bases between. The CDR3 runs to 14 residues. Germline V gene data show CDR1 as SQVTM and CDR2 as ANQGSEA. The CDR3 nucleotides are TGCAGCGTTGAAGTGGGAGGTGGCACAGATACGCAGTATTTT. Translation gives CSVEVGGGTDTQYF.

The chain employs TRBV7-6 and TRBJ2-3, with unresolved D. V lost 5 bases and J 7 bases, leaving 22 bases between the germline ends. Germline lookup yields CDR1 SGHVS and CDR2 FNYEAQ. The CDR3 extends over 16 amino acids. This chain's CDR3 is CASSLPLGGKLHTQYF. For the CDR3, the DNA is TGTGCCAGCAGCCTCCCCCTAGGCGGAAAACTACATACGCAGTATTTT.

The V and J genes are TRBV7-6 and TRBJ2-1; 13 bases map to TRBD2. CDR1 is SGHVS, CDR2 FNYEAQ, per germline. This CDR3 is 15 amino acids long. The V and J ends lost 5 bases and 8 bases, in that order; junction bases with no gene match: 6. CDR3 in DNA: TGTGCCAGCAGCCTACTAGCGGGGGGGCCCTATGAGCAGTTCTTC. This encodes CASSLLAGGPYEQFF. Using reference TRBV7-6 and TRBJ2-1 for the parts outside the CDR3, the full variable domain is GAGVSQSPRYKVTKRGQDVALRCDPISGHVSLYWYRQALGQGPEFLTYFNYEAQQDKSGLPNDRFSAERPEGSISTLTIQRTEQRDSAMYRCASSLLAGGPYEQFFGPGTRLTVL.

CDR3 residues: CASSTGSSTYEQYF. As DNA, the CDR3 is TGTGCCAGCAGCACCGGGTCCTCCACCTACGAGCAGTACTTC. The gene calls are TRBV7-8 and TRBJ2-7; D not certain. This CDR3 has 14 amino acids. Trimming cost V 5 bases and J 2 bases, with 13 bases left between them. Germline CDR1 and CDR2: SGHVS and FQNEAQ.

The chain carries TRBV25-1 and TRBJ1-2; D possibly corresponds to TRBD1 (6 bases). V was shortened by 8 bases and J by 8 bases, with 12 bases between the two germline ends. The CDR3 covers 11 residues. Germline V gene data show CDR1 as MGHDK and CDR2 as SYGVNS. CDR3 in amino acids: CASRWGRGYTF. CDR3 sequence (DNA): TGTGCCAGCCGGTGGGGGCGCGGCTACACCTTC.

The chain combines TRBV7-6 with TRBJ1-1; D might be TRBD1 (5 bases). The germline V gene encodes CDR1 SGHVS and CDR2 FNYEAQ. The V end was cut by 6 bases, the J end by 4 bases, with 15 bases between. The CDR3 has 14 residues. The CDR3, as DNA: TGTGCCAGCAGATCAGGGTCATCAGGCACTGAAGCTTTCTTT. It codes for CASRSGSSGTEAFF.

This clone was seen a handful of times. The genes are TRBV4-2 and TRBJ1-2; the D gene is possibly TRBD1 (6 bases). Germline CDR1 LGHNA, CDR2 YNFKEQ. Trimming removed 3 bases at V and 5 bases at J, with 19 bases between. CDR3 length: 16 residues. CDR3 in DNA: TGTGCCAGCAGCCAGAAACTTACGGGGGGCGGGTATGGCTACACCTTC. Translated, it gives CASSQKLTGGGYGYTF.

The chain recombines TRBV27 with TRBJ2-7; 7 bases line up with TRBD1. The CDR3 runs to 18 residues. The V gene's germline CDR1 is MNHEY and CDR2 SMNVEV (reference sequence). V dropped 7 bases and J dropped 1; count of bases not matched to a gene: 19. The CDR3 here is CASITKGAPGYSSYEQYF. In nucleotides, the CDR3 is TGTGCCAGCATCACCAAGGGGGCCCCAGGGTACTCGTCCTACGAGCAGTACTTC.

The chain has TRBV9 and TRBJ1-6; possibly TRBD1 for D (5 bases). The CDR3 sequence is 14 residues long. Trimming removed 4 bases from V and 7 bases from J, with 12 bases in between. The germline V gene encodes CDR1 SGDLS and CDR2 YYNGEE. This chain's CDR3 is CASSLQGPNSPLHF. CDR3 coding DNA: TGTGCCAGCAGCCTGCAGGGTCCGAATTCACCCCTCCACTTT.

V and J are TRBV5-6 and TRBJ1-2; a weak D match, TRBD1 (5 bases). Germline-derived CDR1 and CDR2 are SGHDT and YYEEEE. The CDR3 contains 15 residues. V shed 4 bases and J shed 3 bases, with 16 bases lying between them. CDR3 DNA: TGTGCCAGCAGCGACTCTGGGAGGGGATACTATGGCTACACCTTC. This translates into CASSDSGRGYYGYTF.

This chain joins TRBV5-4 and TRBJ2-3; 12 positions match TRBD2. The CDR3 contains 18 residues. Germline CDR1 is SGHNT and CDR2 is YYREEE (reference sequence). Germline trimming cut 1 base from V and 2 bases from J; bases unmatched to any gene: 8. The CDR3 DNA reads as TGTGCCAGCAGCTTGCGGACTAGCGGGATACGCACCACAGATACGCAGTATTTT. It specifies CASSLRTSGIRTTDTQYF.

V and J are TRBV5-8 and TRBJ2-7; weak D call: TRBD2 (5 bases). The V gene lost 4 bases and the J gene lost 0 bases, with 11 bases spanning the gap. CDR1 is SGHTS, CDR2 YDEGEE, per germline. This CDR3 spans 14 amino acids. CDR3 sequence (DNA): TGTGCCAGCAGCCAGAGGGATAGCTCCTACGAGCAGTACTTC. This translates into CASSQRDSSYEQYF.

This clone was observed a handful of times. The V and J genes are TRBV7-9 and TRBJ2-5; D not resolved. The CDR3 runs to 13 residues. Trimming pared 5 bases from V and 1 base from J, leaving 8 bases between. Germline values: CDR1 SEHNR, CDR2 FQNEAQ (reference sequence). The CDR3 region has the DNA TGTGCCAGCAGCCCCCCCCTCCAAGAGACCCAGTACTTC. Encoded protein: CASSPPLQETQYF.

This sequence joins TRBV10-3 and TRBJ2-1; D is unclear. Germline CDR1 and CDR2: ENHRY and SYGVKD. This CDR3 has 13 residues. V was trimmed by 6 bases and J by 3 bases, leaving 9 bases between them. This CDR3 is CAIRETDYNEQFF. CDR3 in DNA: TGTGCCATCAGGGAAACAGACTACAATGAGCAGTTCTTC.

The DNA for the CDR3 is TGCGCCAGCAGCTTTGACGGGAGCAATCAGCCCCAGCATTTT. It is translated as CASSFDGSNQPQHF. The J gene is TRBJ1-5, the V gene TRBV5-1; the D is unclear. In germline, CDR1 is SGHRS, CDR2 YFSETQ. V dropped 2 bases and J dropped 1 base, with 7 bases sitting between them. This CDR3 is 14 amino acids long. Using reference TRBV5-1 and TRBJ1-5 for the parts outside the CDR3, the full variable domain is KAGVTQTPRYLIKTRGQQVTLSCSPISGHRSVSWYQQTPGQGLQFLFEYFSETQRNKGNFPGRFSGRQFSNSRSEMNVSTLELGDSALYLCASSFDGSNQPQHFGDGTRLSIL.

The chain carries TRBV7-8 and TRBJ1-6; 9 nucleotides match TRBD1. V lost 6 bases, J lost 5 bases, and 5 bases stayed unmatched. Germline V lookup: CDR1 SGHVS, CDR2 FQNEAQ. This CDR3 spans 15 amino acids. The CDR3 DNA follows: TGTGCCAGCAGACACCGGGACAGGGATAATTCACCCCTCCACTTT. Its protein product is CASRHRDRDNSPLHF.

This chain joins TRBV29-1 and TRBJ2-7, with D maybe TRBD1 (5 bases). The CDR3 consists of 14 residues. Trimming left V 4 bases short and J 4 bases short, with 17 bases between. From germline, CDR1 is SQVTM and CDR2 ANQGSEA. CDR3 DNA sequence: TGCAGCGTTGGGCAGGGTGCGATGGGTTACGAGCAGTACTTC. The encoded protein is CSVGQGAMGYEQYF.

The J gene is TRBJ1-5, the V gene TRBV5-5; 8 nucleotides agree with TRBD1. With V trimmed by 4 bases and J by 4 bases, 10 bases remained unmatched. CDR1 is SGHKS and CDR2 is YYEKEE in the germline V gene (reference sequence). The length of the CDR3 is 16 residues. The CDR3 DNA sequence: TGTGCCAGCAGCCGGACTCTAGGACAGGGTAATCAGCCCCAGCATTTT. Translated: CASSRTLGQGNQPQHF.

The CDR3 loop is CASSLGTRQGVYEQYF. The CDR3, as DNA: TGTGCCAGCAGCTTAGGGACACGTCAAGGGGTCTACGAGCAGTACTTC. The chain combines TRBV7-6 with TRBJ2-7; D is possibly TRBD1 (5 bases). Germline V gene lookup returns CDR1 SGHVS and CDR2 FNYEAQ. Trimming stripped 1 base from V and 3 bases from J, with 16 bases between. The CDR3 covers 16 residues.

The V call is TRBV28, the J call TRBJ1-5, with TRBD1 matching 8 bases. Germline trimming cut 4 bases from V and 7 bases from J; bases unmatched to any gene: 6. The CDR3 sequence is 14 residues long. CDR1 MDHEN and CDR2 SYDVKM come from the germline V gene. This CDR3 is CASSSTGEGQPQHF. The CDR3 bases are TGTGCCAGCAGTTCGACAGGGGAAGGCCAGCCCCAGCATTTT.

J is TRBJ1-2 and V is TRBV27; D possibly corresponds to TRBD1 (6 bases). The CDR3 consists of 13 residues. The germline gives CDR1 MNHEY, CDR2 SMNVEV (reference sequence). The V end was cut by 3 bases, the J end by 8 bases, with 13 bases between. The DNA for the CDR3 is TGTGCCAGCAGTTTGCGGGGGGCCAGGGGCTACACCTTC. This sequence encodes CASSLRGARGYTF.

The J gene is TRBJ1-1, the V gene TRBV30; D gene uncertain. Germline V CDR1 and CDR2: GTSNPN, SVGIG (reference sequence). The V end lost 2 bases, the J end lost 1 base, and 8 bases lay between the germline ends. The CDR3 spans 13 residues. CDR3 sequence reads: CAWSLAGNTEAFF. CDR3 DNA sequence: TGTGCCTGGAGTTTAGCGGGGAACACTGAAGCTTTCTTT.

The V gene is TRBV4-2, the J gene TRBJ2-1; 13 bases align to TRBD2. J was trimmed by 3 bases and V by 4 bases; bases with no gene match: 12. The CDR3 spans 19 residues. The germline V gene has CDR1 LGHNA and CDR2 YNFKEQ. The CDR3 DNA is TGTGCCAGCAGCCGCCGCGTAACTAGCGGGAGGGCCGTCTACAATGAGCAGTTCTTC. Protein sequence: CASSRRVTSGRAVYNEQFF.